One and the same sample provided the 31 T cell receptor beta chains below, sequenced in a study of shared clonotypes between healthy human individuals. The repertoire was sequenced with immunoSEQ multiplex PCR; TCRdb's copy has only in-frame clones and lacks some. The sample holds about 2 million clones, about 95% seen once. The sequenced sample was naive CD4+ T cells sorted from blood. Stated subset: CD45RA+ positively selected. Source of these receptors: a man between 18 and 29 years old in good health.

This clone is a singleton in its sample. The V gene is TRBV7-2, the J gene TRBJ2-4, with D perhaps TRBD2 (7 bases). The germline V gene encodes CDR1 SGHTA and CDR2 FQGNSA. The V end lost 6 bases, the J end lost 9 bases, and 21 bases lay between the germline ends. The CDR3 is made up of 15 amino acids. The CDR3 DNA reads TGTGCCAGCAGTCAAGGGGGGGCTCATGGGGCCATTCAGTACTTC. This encodes CASSQGGAHGAIQYF. Full variable domain (remainder filled in from reference TRBV7-2 and TRBJ2-4): GAGVSQSPSNKVTEKGKDVELRCDPISGHTALYWYRQSLGQGLEFLIYFQGNSAPDKSGLPSDRFSAERTGGSVSTLTIQRTQQEDSAVYLCASSQGGAHGAIQYFGAGTRLSVL.

This clone was seen only a few times. The rearrangement uses TRBV30 and TRBJ2-7; no firm D call. The CDR3 is 11 amino acids. The germline V and J ends were trimmed by 0 bases and 5 bases, with 5 bases remaining between them. CDR1 GTSNPN and CDR2 SVGIG come from the germline V gene (reference sequence). The CDR3 DNA sequence: TGTGCCTGGAGTGTGGCTAACGAGCAGTACTTC. Translating gives CAWSVANEQYF.

The chain is built from TRBV11-2 and TRBJ1-6; D uncertain. V was shortened by 0 bases and J by 8 bases, with 17 bases between the two germline ends. CDR1 is SGHAT and CDR2 is FQNNGV in the germline V gene. This CDR3 contains 17 residues. The CDR3 nucleotides read TGTGCCAGCAGCTTAGATCGGGTAGGCAGGTCCTATTCACCCCTCCACTTT. Translated: CASSLDRVGRSYSPLHF.

V and J are TRBV11-3 and TRBJ1-1; TRBD1 matches at 7 bases. V was pared by 5 bases and J by 8 bases, with 11 bases of the junction left unmatched. This CDR3 is 14 amino acids long. Per germline, CDR1 SGHNT and CDR2 YENEEA. CDR3 nucleotides: TGTGCCAGCAGCAAAGGAGATCCGGGACAGGAAGCTTTCTTT. It translates to CASSKGDPGQEAFF.

The rearrangement links TRBV7-2 to TRBJ1-5; a weak D match, TRBD1 (6 bases). The V end was cut by 0 bases, the J end by 6 bases, with 18 bases between. The CDR3 length is 17 residues. CDR1 is SGHTA, CDR2 FQGNSA, per germline. Here the CDR3 reads CASSLAIKGGAGQPQHF. CDR3 in DNA: TGTGCCAGCAGCTTAGCAATAAAGGGGGGCGCGGGTCAGCCCCAGCATTTT.

The rearrangement links TRBV15 to TRBJ1-4; 9 nucleotides align to TRBD1. Germline-derived CDR1 and CDR2 are LNHNV and YYDKDF (reference sequence). V was clipped by 7 bases and J by 5 bases; unmatched bases: 8. This CDR3 spans 15 amino acids. This CDR3 reads CATNLWTGVNEKLFF. CDR3 nucleotides: TGTGCCACCAACCTTTGGACAGGGGTCAATGAAAAACTGTTTTTT.

As regards this clone: The sample holds other DNA sequences that translate to the same CDR3. The gene calls are TRBV6-5 and TRBJ2-7, with 9 nucleotides matching TRBD1. The CDR3 covers 15 residues. CDR1 is MNHEY, CDR2 SVGAGI, per germline. J was trimmed by 1 base and V by 2 bases; bases with no gene match: 3. CDR3 nucleotide sequence: TGTGCCAGCAGTTACCGCGACAGGGGGTCCTACGAGCAGTACTTC. Translation: CASSYRDRGSYEQYF.

The chain recombines TRBV25-1 with TRBJ2-7; D ambiguous. The CDR3 extends over 13 amino acids. Trimming removed 10 bases from V and 0 bases from J, with 13 bases in between. The germline CDR1 and CDR2 sequences are MGHDK and SYGVNS. CDR3 loop: CATAADVSYEQYF. The CDR3 nucleotides read TGTGCCACCGCTGCTGATGTCTCCTACGAGCAGTACTTC.

In DNA form, the CDR3 reads TGTGCCAGCAGCCGCGGAGGAATTGGCAATGAGCAGTTCTTC. Its protein product is CASSRGGIGNEQFF. The chain joins TRBV7-2 to TRBJ2-1; D may be TRBD2 (5 bases). Germline V CDR1 and CDR2: SGHTA, FQGNSA. The CDR3 has 14 amino acids. Trimming removed 5 bases from V and 6 bases from J, with 14 bases in between.

This chain links TRBV10-1 with TRBJ2-5, with D uncertain. The CDR3 contains 12 residues. Germline loops: CDR1 WNHNN, CDR2 SYGVQD (reference sequence). The germline V and J ends were trimmed by 11 bases and 5 bases, with 15 bases remaining between them. The CDR3 DNA follows: TGCGCCGGCCGAAGTTGGTGGGAGACCCAGTACTTC. Its translation: CAGRSWWETQYF.

The genes are TRBV5-1 and TRBJ2-1; tentative D call: TRBD1 (5 bases). In germline, CDR1 is SGHRS, CDR2 YFSETQ. Trimming removed 2 bases from V and 1 base from J, with 10 bases in between. The CDR3 loop spans 15 amino acids. CDR3 DNA sequence: TGCGCCAGCAGCTTAGGGGTAGGGTCCTACAATGAGCAGTTCTTC. Translation: CASSLGVGSYNEQFF.

V gene TRBV5-6 combines with J gene TRBJ2-5, with TRBD2 matching over 11 bases. V trimming: 2 bases; J trimming: 5 bases; junction bases outside the gene matches: 2. The V gene's germline CDR1 is SGHDT and CDR2 YYEEEE. The CDR3 loop spans 14 amino acids. CDR3 amino acids: CASSFSGGAETQYF. The CDR3 DNA sequence: TGTGCCAGCAGCTTTAGCGGGGGGGCGGAGACCCAGTACTTC.

The V gene is TRBV6-1, the J gene TRBJ2-3, with D maybe TRBD1 (5 bases). Germline V gene data show CDR1 as MNHNS and CDR2 as SASEGT. Trimming took off 2 bases at V and 2 bases at J, with 11 bases between the two ends. The CDR3 covers 15 residues. The CDR3 spells CASSERAGITDTQYF. In DNA, the CDR3 is TGTGCCAGCAGTGAACGGGCAGGGATCACAGATACGCAGTATTTT.

V gene TRBV7-3 combines with J gene TRBJ2-1; TRBD1 matches at 10 bases. The CDR3 totals 14 residues. Germline values: CDR1 SGHTA, CDR2 FQGTGA. V lost 5 bases to trimming and J lost 8 bases; unmatched junction nucleotides: 6. The CDR3 bases are TGTGCCAGCAGCATCGACAGGGGGCGAGATGAGCAGTTCTTC. Encoded protein: CASSIDRGRDEQFF.

This clone was detected a few times. Other nucleotide sequences from this sample produce the same CDR3. The V gene is TRBV20-1, the J gene TRBJ1-1; D uncertain. Germline lookup yields CDR1 DFQATT and CDR2 SNEGSKA (reference sequence). The CDR3 sequence is 11 residues long. Trimming took off 2 bases at V and 1 base at J, with 2 bases between the two ends. CDR3: CSARKNTEAFF. CDR3 nucleotides: TGCAGTGCTAGAAAGAACACTGAAGCTTTCTTT.

CDR3 DNA sequence: TGTGCCAGCACCGCTCTTTTGAACACTGAAGCTTTCTTT. Translating it yields CASTALLNTEAFF. The chain couples TRBV7-6 to TRBJ1-1; D remains unclear. Trimming stripped 7 bases from V and 0 bases from J, with 9 bases between. The CDR3 is 13 amino acids. Germline V CDR1 and CDR2: SGHVS, FNYEAQ.

This sequence joins TRBV28 and TRBJ1-5; no reliable D call. Germline lookup yields CDR1 MDHEN and CDR2 SYDVKM. This CDR3 spans 13 amino acids. V gave up 1 base and J gave up 4 bases, with 5 bases separating them. The CDR3 nucleotides are TGTGCCAGCAGTTTATTTGAGAATCAGCCCCAGCATTTT. As protein: CASSLFENQPQHF. Drawing the rest from reference TRBV28 and TRBJ1-5, the complete variable domain is DVKVTQSSRYLVKRTGEKVFLECVQDMDHENMFWYRQDPGLGLRLIYFSYDVKMKEKGDIPEGYSVSREKKERFSLILESASTNQTSMYLCASSLFENQPQHFGDGTRLSIL.

This chain joins TRBV27 and TRBJ2-2, with TRBD1 as a possible D gene (5 bases). This CDR3 has 15 amino acids. Germline CDR1 and CDR2: MNHEY and SMNVEV (reference sequence). Deletions cut 2 bases from V and 0 bases from J, with 7 bases between. The CDR3 DNA follows: TGTGCCAGCAGTTTAACACAGGCGAACACCGGGGAGCTGTTTTTT. Its translation: CASSLTQANTGELFF.

This chain links TRBV18 with TRBJ1-2, with 9 bases fitting TRBD1. The V and J ends lost 1 base and 0 bases, in that order; junction bases with no gene match: 9. CDR3 length: 18 amino acids. Germline V gene sequence: CDR1 KGHSH, CDR2 LQKENI. The CDR3 nucleotides read TGTGCCAGCTCACCACAGGGACAGGGTTCCAGTCCTAACTATGGCTACACCTTC. Residues: CASSPQGQGSSPNYGYTF.

This clone came up a few times. The rearrangement links TRBV4-1 to TRBJ2-2; 10 bases are shared with TRBD1. Germline CDR1 MGHRA, CDR2 YSYEKL. The CDR3 has 15 amino acids. The trim removed 6 bases at V and 7 bases at J, leaving 8 bases unmatched. The CDR3 sequence is CASSLPGQGIGELFF. The CDR3 DNA reads as TGCGCCAGCAGTTTACCGGGACAGGGGATCGGGGAGCTGTTTTTT.

This clone came up a few times. This sequence joins TRBV19 and TRBJ1-5; TRBD1 might be the D (5 bases). The CDR3 is made up of 17 amino acids. Germline V gene data show CDR1 as LNHDA and CDR2 as SQIVND (reference sequence). Trimming shortened V by 4 bases and J by 0 bases, and 16 bases separated the two germline ends. The CDR3 region is CASSTAGALISNQPQHF. CDR3 coding DNA: TGTGCCAGTAGTACAGCCGGGGCCCTTATTAGCAATCAGCCCCAGCATTTT.

This chain joins TRBV5-1 and TRBJ2-5, with D perhaps TRBD2 (6 bases). CDR3 length: 13 residues. Trimming removed 4 bases from V and 5 bases from J, with 12 bases in between. Germline lookup yields CDR1 SGHRS and CDR2 YFSETQ. The CDR3 DNA reads as TGCGCCAGCAGCAGGACTATAACGGAGACCCAGTACTTC. This encodes CASSRTITETQYF.

This rearrangement joins TRBV19 to TRBJ2-5, with D perhaps TRBD1 (6 bases). CDR1 is LNHDA and CDR2 is SQIVND in the germline V gene (reference sequence). The CDR3 consists of 12 residues. V lost 9 bases and J lost 3, with 11 bases in between. In DNA form, the CDR3 reads TGTGCCAGCGCCCAGGGGAAAGAGACCCAGTACTTC. Protein product: CASAQGKETQYF.

The V and J genes are TRBV4-1 and TRBJ2-5; D gene unclear. The germline V gene encodes CDR1 MGHRA and CDR2 YSYEKL. V was shortened by 0 bases and J by 7 bases, with 18 bases between the two germline ends. The CDR3 spans 16 residues. CDR3 sequence reads: CASSQDGSTPVLTQYF. As DNA, the CDR3 is TGCGCCAGCAGCCAAGATGGTAGCACACCGGTCTTGACCCAGTACTTC.

The J gene is TRBJ2-5, the V gene TRBV5-1; D possibly corresponds to TRBD2 (5 bases). Per germline, CDR1 SGHRS and CDR2 YFSETQ. The CDR3 is made up of 16 amino acids. Trimming took 3 bases from V and 4 from J, leaving 19 bases between them. CDR3 sequence reads: CASSSQSGSLAETQYF. The CDR3, as DNA: TGCGCCAGCAGCTCCCAAAGCGGCAGCCTGGCAGAGACCCAGTACTTC.

The genes are TRBV2 and TRBJ2-7; D remains ambiguous. The germline gives CDR1 SNHLY, CDR2 FYNNEI. V was cut by 7 bases and J by 4 bases, with 14 bases left in between. The CDR3 is made up of 13 amino acids. DNA of the CDR3: TGTGCCAGCAAGGAAGATCTTGGGTACGAGCAGTACTTC. Protein sequence: CASKEDLGYEQYF.

The chain employs TRBV7-2 and TRBJ1-1, with D unresolved. Trimming shortened V by 1 base and J by 0 bases, and 6 bases separated the two germline ends. Germline values: CDR1 SGHTA, CDR2 FQGNSA. The CDR3 length is 14 residues. CDR3 sequence reads: CASSLVVMNTEAFF. The CDR3 DNA follows: TGTGCCAGCAGCTTAGTGGTTATGAACACTGAAGCTTTCTTT.

This clone appeared a single time. The chain uses TRBV4-1 and TRBJ1-2; maybe TRBD1 (5 bases). Germline V gene lookup returns CDR1 MGHRA and CDR2 YSYEKL. The CDR3 totals 15 residues. The germline V and J ends were trimmed by 0 bases and 4 bases, with 12 bases remaining between them. The CDR3 nucleotides are TGCGCCAGCAGCCAAGATGCGACAGCCCCCTATGGCTACACCTTC. Translation: CASSQDATAPYGYTF.

With regard to this clone: Other nucleotide sequences from this sample produce the same CDR3. The rearrangement uses TRBV7-9 and TRBJ2-3; no clear D. The germline V gene encodes CDR1 SEHNR and CDR2 FQNEAQ (reference sequence). The germline V and J ends were trimmed by 2 bases and 6 bases, with 6 bases remaining between them. This CDR3 is built from 12 residues. The CDR3 loop is CASSLLGDTQYF. DNA for the CDR3: TGTGCCAGCAGCTTACTCGGGGATACGCAGTATTTT.

The CDR3: CASSFRDKHYEQYF. The CDR3 DNA is TGTGCCAGTAGTTTCCGGGACAAGCACTACGAGCAGTACTTC. V is TRBV19 and J is TRBJ2-7; perhaps TRBD1 as D (6 bases). Germline V CDR1 and CDR2: LNHDA, SQIVND (reference sequence). The CDR3 spans 14 residues. V was cut by 5 bases and J by 3 bases, with 14 bases left in between.

This clone showed up just once. J is TRBJ2-1 and V is TRBV5-6; D remains ambiguous. V lost 0 bases to trimming and J lost 6 bases, with 4 bases between them. CDR1 is SGHDT and CDR2 is YYEEEE in the germline V gene. The length of the CDR3 is 12 residues. The CDR3 sequence is CASSLVINEQFF. In DNA form, the CDR3 reads TGTGCCAGCAGCTTGGTGATCAATGAGCAGTTCTTC.